The next 9 T cell receptor beta chains were all read from a single sample in a study of Graves' ophthalmopathy and Graves' hyperthyroidism. The sequenced template was RNA, covering the TCR beta CDR3 region. In the first round, RT-PCR was carried out with HTBI primers, and a multiplex PCR formed the second round. TCRdb re-called the multiplex PCR reads with MiXCR, one entry per CDR3 protein. The table lists 660,000 or so distinct CDR3 sequences, 35% to 50% of them singletons. Specimen: peripheral blood. The origin of the receptors is an adult man with Graves' ophthalmopathy.

To note about this clonotype: A single base separates this from a much larger clone, so it may be a read error. V usage is TRBV12-3 or TRBV12-4 and J usage is TRBJ2-7; D possibly corresponds to TRBD1 (7 bases). The CDR3 has 14 residues. The ends were cut back, 4 bases at V and 6 bases at J, with 16 bases in the middle. CDR3 sequence: CASSSEGAGAEQYF. The CDR3 DNA is TGTGCCAGCAGTTCGGAGGGGGCAGGGGCCGAGCAGTACTTC.

This clonotype was observed many times. The chain combines TRBV7-2 with TRBJ2-5; 9 bases are shared with TRBD2. CDR3 length: 16 amino acids. Germline CDR1 and CDR2: SGHTA and FQGNSA. With V trimmed by 0 bases and J by 4 bases, 6 bases remained unmatched. The chain's CDR3 is CASSLARGGRVETQYF. The CDR3 DNA follows: TGTGCCAGCAGCTTAGCGCGGGGGGGCCGTGTAGAGACCCAGTACTTC.

The chain links TRBV7-3 to TRBJ1-2, with D perhaps matching TRBD1 (5 bases). The V gene lost 4 bases and the J gene lost 11 bases, with 17 bases spanning the gap. CDR3 length: 13 residues. Per the germline V gene, CDR1 is SGHTA and CDR2 is FQGTGA. The CDR3 region has the DNA TGTGCCAGCAGCTCTCGACGGGGACTGCAGTACACCTTC. Translation gives CASSSRRGLQYTF.

The genes are TRBV9 and TRBJ2-2; 8 bases match TRBD2. This CDR3 has 17 residues. The germline V gene encodes CDR1 SGDLS and CDR2 YYNGEE. V shed 3 bases, J shed 4 bases, and the junction held 11 bases outside the gene matches. The CDR3 spells CASSARSSGVGTGELFF. The CDR3 coding sequence is TGTGCCAGCAGCGCTCGGAGTAGCGGGGTCGGCACCGGGGAGCTGTTTTTT. The variable domain in full, completed from reference TRBV9 and TRBJ2-2, reads DSGVTQTPKHLITATGQRVTLRCSPRSGDLSVYWYQQSLDQGLQFLIQYYNGEERAKGNILERFSAQQFPDLHSELNLSSLELGDSALYFCASSARSSGVGTGELFFGEGSRLTVL.

This sequence joins TRBV2 and TRBJ2-7; 7 bases agree with TRBD1. Looked up from germline, CDR1 is SNHLY and CDR2 is FYNNEI. V lost 8 bases and J lost 2; bases outside the gene matches: 6. The CDR3 is made up of 13 amino acids. In DNA, the CDR3 is TGTGCCAGCGCCCGGGACAGACCCTACGAGCAGTACTTC. It specifies CASARDRPYEQYF.

The V and J genes are TRBV7-9 and TRBJ1-3; D is ambiguous. Germline CDR1 and CDR2: SEHNR and FQNEAQ (reference sequence). The CDR3 is 15 residues long. The V end lost 3 bases, the J end lost 1 base, and 10 bases lay between the germline ends. The CDR3 spells CASSFSLVSGNTIYF. The CDR3 region has the DNA TGTGCCAGCAGCTTCAGTCTGGTTTCTGGAAACACCATATATTTT.

On this clonotype itself: A read error may be the cause here, since a much bigger clone is one base away. This is likely a read error, given that the CDR3 carries no conserved phenylalanine or tryptophan at its end. The CDR3: CASRRGQGAETQYL. The CDR3 nucleotides read TGTGCCAGCAGAAGGGGGCAGGGGGCTGAGACCCAGTACCTC. The chain is built from TRBV12-3 or TRBV12-4 and TRBJ2-5; 8 positions agree with TRBD1. This CDR3 is 14 amino acids long. The V and J ends lost 6 bases and 5 bases, in that order; junction bases with no gene match: 8.

The genes are TRBV25-1 and TRBJ2-7, with D possibly matching TRBD1 (6 bases). Between the trimmed V and J ends, which lost 8 bases and 3 bases, there was a span of 14 bases. Germline V lookup: CDR1 MGHDK, CDR2 SYGVNS. This CDR3 is 13 amino acids long. The CDR3 coding sequence is TGTGCCAGCGTTGCGCGGACAGACTACGAGCAGTACTTC. Amino acid sequence: CASVARTDYEQYF.

As for this clonotype: At one end, the junction sequence differs from germline, possibly due to a read error. The chain uses TRBV2 and TRBJ1-1; 7 positions agree with TRBD1. The germline gives CDR1 SNHLY, CDR2 FYNNEI. The CDR3 has 15 amino acids. CDR3 sequence (DNA): TGTGCCAGCAGCCCGGGGCAGGGGGAAGGAACTGAAGCTTCCTTT. Translation: CASSPGQGEGTEASF.